Shown below are 5 T cell receptor beta chains from a single sample sequenced in a study of CD4 T cells in relation to SARS-CoV-2 and coronaviruses. Their target antigens are unknown. Assay: immunoSEQ multiplex PCR; the TCRdb copy retains only in-frame clones and omits some. The sample records around 24,000 clones, about 70% being singletons. Before the COVID-19 pandemic, during about 2010-2018, CD4+ T cells were taken from unexposed donors. The cells were cultured for about ten days before CD4+ T cells were isolated. What was sequenced was CD4+ T cells from PBMCs, cultured in vitro. The receptors come from a human donor in good health.

This chain connects TRBV3-1 (or the pseudogene TRBV3-2) to TRBJ2-2, with 13 bases identical to TRBD2. V trimming: 6 bases; J trimming: 0 bases; junction bases outside the gene matches: 4. The length of the CDR3 is 17 residues. Germline lookup yields CDR1 LGHDT and CDR2 YNNKEL (reference sequence). The CDR3 spells CASSPGTSGANTGELFF. The CDR3 DNA reads TGTGCCAGCAGTCCCGGGACTAGCGGGGCGAACACCGGGGAGCTGTTTTTT.

V is TRBV30 and J is TRBJ2-1; unclear D gene. This CDR3 has 13 amino acids. The V and J ends lost 2 bases and 10 bases respectively, with 15 bases between them. The germline V gene has CDR1 GTSNPN and CDR2 SVGIG (reference sequence). The CDR3 DNA is TGTGCCTGGAGTTGGACCACATCTGGGGAGCAGTTCTTC. This codes for CAWSWTTSGEQFF.

The sample holds one count of this clone. The gene calls are TRBV18 and TRBJ1-4; tentative D call: TRBD1 (5 bases). Trimming removed 8 bases from V and 8 bases from J, with 18 bases in between. Germline CDR1 KGHSH, CDR2 LQKENI. The CDR3 totals 14 residues. The CDR3 region is CASSTGSENEKLFF. The CDR3 DNA reads TGTGCCAGCAGCACAGGATCCGAAAACGAAAAACTGTTTTTT. Full variable domain (missing parts from reference TRBV18 and TRBJ1-4): NAGVMQNPRHLVRRRGQEARLRCSPMKGHSHVYWYRQLPEEGLKFMVYLQKENIIDESGMPKERFSAEFPKEGPSILRIQQVVRGDSAAYFCASSTGSENEKLFFGSGTQLSVL.

The V and J genes are TRBV2 and TRBJ2-1; D is ambiguous. Between the trimmed V and J ends, which lost 0 bases and 6 bases, there was a span of 18 bases. This CDR3 is 17 amino acids long. Germline CDR1 is SNHLY and CDR2 is FYNNEI. CDR3 DNA sequence: TGTGCCAGCAGTGAAGCCCTCCACCTCGGGCTACCCAATGAGCAGTTCTTC. Protein: CASSEALHLGLPNEQFF.

This clone is termed medium-sized. The V gene is TRBV19, the J gene TRBJ2-7; D gene ambiguous. Trimming left V 6 bases short and J 3 bases short, with 6 bases between. Germline-derived CDR1 and CDR2 are LNHDA and SQIVND (reference sequence). The CDR3 length is 11 residues. The CDR3 nucleotides are TGTGCCAGTAGGGGGTTCTACGAGCAGTACTTC. Protein product: CASRGFYEQYF. The full variable domain, completed using reference TRBV19 and TRBJ2-7, is DGGITQSPKYLFRKEGQNVTLSCEQNLNHDAMYWYRQDPGQGLRLIYYSQIVNDFQKGDIAEGYSVSREKKESFPLTVTSAQKNPTAFYLCASRGFYEQYFGPGTRLTVT.